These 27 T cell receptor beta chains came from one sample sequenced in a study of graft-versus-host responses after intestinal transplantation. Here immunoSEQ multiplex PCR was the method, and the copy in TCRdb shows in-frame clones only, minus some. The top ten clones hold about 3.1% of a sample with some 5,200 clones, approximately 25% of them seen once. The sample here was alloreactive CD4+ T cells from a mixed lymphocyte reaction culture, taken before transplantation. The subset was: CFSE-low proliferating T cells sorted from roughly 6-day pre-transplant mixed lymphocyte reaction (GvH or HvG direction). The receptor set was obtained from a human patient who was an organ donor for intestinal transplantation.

DNA of the CDR3: TGTGCCAGCAGCTTCGGACTTGTAGCCTACAATGAGCAGTTCTTC. The encoded protein is CASSFGLVAYNEQFF. V is TRBV9 and J is TRBJ2-1; maybe TRBD2 (5 bases). This CDR3 is 15 amino acids long. Germline assignment: CDR1 SGDLS and CDR2 YYNGEE. Trimming pared 4 bases from V and 2 bases from J, leaving 13 bases between. Based on the CDR3 plus reference TRBV9 and TRBJ2-1, the full variable domain is DSGVTQTPKHLITATGQRVTLRCSPRSGDLSVYWYQQSLDQGLQFLIQYYNGEERAKGNILERFSAQQFPDLHSELNLSSLELGDSALYFCASSFGLVAYNEQFFGPGTRLTVL.

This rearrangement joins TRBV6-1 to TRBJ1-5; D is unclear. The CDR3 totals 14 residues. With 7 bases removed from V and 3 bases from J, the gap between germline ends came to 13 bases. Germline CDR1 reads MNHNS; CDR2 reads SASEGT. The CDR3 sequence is CASMTTSLNQPQHF. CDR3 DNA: TGTGCCAGCATGACGACAAGCCTCAATCAGCCCCAGCATTTT.

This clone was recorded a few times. The CDR3 bases are TGCGCCAGCACTCTCGGAGGGAAGGACAGGGAAGTAAACGAGCAGTACTTC. Protein product: CASTLGGKDREVNEQYF. V is TRBV23-1 and J is TRBJ2-7, with 8 bases matching TRBD1. TRBV23-1 is labeled an ORF, and its function is uncertain. V shed 7 bases and J 5 bases; nucleotides not matched to a gene: 19. This CDR3 has 17 residues.

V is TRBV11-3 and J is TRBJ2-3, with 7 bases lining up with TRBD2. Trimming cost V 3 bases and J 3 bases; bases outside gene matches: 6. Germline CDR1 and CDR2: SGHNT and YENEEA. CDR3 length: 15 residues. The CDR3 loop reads CASSFGLAATDTQYF. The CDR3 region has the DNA TGTGCCAGCAGCTTCGGGCTAGCGGCGACAGATACGCAGTATTTT.

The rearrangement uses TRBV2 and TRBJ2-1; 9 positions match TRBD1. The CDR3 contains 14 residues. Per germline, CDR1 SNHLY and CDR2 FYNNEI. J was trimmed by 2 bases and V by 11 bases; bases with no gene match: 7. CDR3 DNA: TGTGCCGCGGGGGACAGGGACGCCTACAATGAGCAGTTCTTC. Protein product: CAAGDRDAYNEQFF.

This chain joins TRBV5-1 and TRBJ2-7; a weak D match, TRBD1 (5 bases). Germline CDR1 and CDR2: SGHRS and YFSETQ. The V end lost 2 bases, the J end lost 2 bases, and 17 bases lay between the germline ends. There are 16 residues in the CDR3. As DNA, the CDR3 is TGCGCCAGCAGCTTAATTGCGACAGCTCATACCTACGAGCAGTACTTC. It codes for CASSLIATAHTYEQYF.

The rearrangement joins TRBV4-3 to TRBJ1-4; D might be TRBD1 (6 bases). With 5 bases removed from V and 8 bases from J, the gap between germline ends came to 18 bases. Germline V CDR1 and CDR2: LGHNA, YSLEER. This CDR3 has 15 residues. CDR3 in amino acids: CASSSQGIRREKLFF. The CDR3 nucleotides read TGCGCCAGCAGCTCGCAGGGGATTCGACGGGAAAAACTGTTTTTT.

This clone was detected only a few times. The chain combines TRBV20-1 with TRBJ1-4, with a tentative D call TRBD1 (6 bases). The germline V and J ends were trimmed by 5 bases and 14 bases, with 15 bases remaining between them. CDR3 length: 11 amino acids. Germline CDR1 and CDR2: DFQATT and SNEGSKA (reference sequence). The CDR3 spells CSAELGQILFF. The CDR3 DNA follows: TGCAGTGCTGAATTAGGACAGATCCTGTTTTTT.

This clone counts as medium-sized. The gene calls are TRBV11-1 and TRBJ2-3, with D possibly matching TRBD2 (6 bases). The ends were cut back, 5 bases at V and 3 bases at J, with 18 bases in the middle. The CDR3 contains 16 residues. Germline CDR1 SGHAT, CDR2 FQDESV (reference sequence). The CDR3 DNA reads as TGTGCCAGCAGCCCCCTCTTTCGGGCGGGGACAGATACGCAGTATTTT. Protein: CASSPLFRAGTDTQYF.

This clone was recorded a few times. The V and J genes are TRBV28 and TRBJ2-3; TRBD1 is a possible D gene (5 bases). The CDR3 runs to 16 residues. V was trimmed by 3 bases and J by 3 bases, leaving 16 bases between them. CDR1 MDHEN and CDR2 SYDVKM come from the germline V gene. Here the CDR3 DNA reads TGTGCCAGCAGTTTCGTGTGGGGTCAGGGAACAGATACGCAGTATTTT. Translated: CASSFVWGQGTDTQYF.

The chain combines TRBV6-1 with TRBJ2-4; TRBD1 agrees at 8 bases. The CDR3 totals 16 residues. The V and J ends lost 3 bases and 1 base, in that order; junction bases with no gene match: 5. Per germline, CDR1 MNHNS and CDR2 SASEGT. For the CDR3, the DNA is TGTGCCAGCAGTGACCAGACAGGGGCTGCCAAAAACATTCAGTACTTC. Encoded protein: CASSDQTGAAKNIQYF.

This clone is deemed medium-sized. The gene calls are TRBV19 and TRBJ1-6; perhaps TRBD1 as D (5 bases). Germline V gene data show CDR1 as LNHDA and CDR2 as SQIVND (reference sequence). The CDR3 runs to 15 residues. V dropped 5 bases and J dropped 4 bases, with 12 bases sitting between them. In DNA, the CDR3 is TGTGCCAGTAGTCTCGACAGCTTTTATAATTCACCCCTCCACTTT. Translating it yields CASSLDSFYNSPLHF.

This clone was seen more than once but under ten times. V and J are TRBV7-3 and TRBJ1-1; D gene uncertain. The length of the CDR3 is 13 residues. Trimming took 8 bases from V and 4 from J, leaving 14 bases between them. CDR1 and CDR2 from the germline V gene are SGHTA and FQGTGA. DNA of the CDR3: TGTGCCAGCGGAGGGATAAGGGTCACTGAAGCTTTCTTT. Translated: CASGGIRVTEAFF. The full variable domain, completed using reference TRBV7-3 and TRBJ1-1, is GAGVSQTPSNKVTEKGKYVELRCDPISGHTALYWYRQSLGQGPEFLIYFQGTGAADDSGLPNDRFFAVRPEGSVSTLKIQRTERGDSAVYLCASGGIRVTEAFFGQGTRLTVV.

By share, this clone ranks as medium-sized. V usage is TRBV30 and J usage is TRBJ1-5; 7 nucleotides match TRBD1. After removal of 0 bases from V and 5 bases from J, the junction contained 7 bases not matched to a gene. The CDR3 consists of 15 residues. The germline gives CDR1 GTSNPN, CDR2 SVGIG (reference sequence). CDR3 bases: TGTGCCTGGAGTGTGAGGGGGCTTCGAGATCAGCCCCAGCATTTT. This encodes CAWSVRGLRDQPQHF. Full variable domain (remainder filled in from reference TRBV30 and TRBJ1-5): SQTIHQWPATLVQPVGSPLSLECTVEGTSNPNLYWYRQAAGRGLQLLFYSVGIGQISSEVPQNLSASRPQDRQFILSSKKLLLSDSGFYLCAWSVRGLRDQPQHFGDGTRLSIL.

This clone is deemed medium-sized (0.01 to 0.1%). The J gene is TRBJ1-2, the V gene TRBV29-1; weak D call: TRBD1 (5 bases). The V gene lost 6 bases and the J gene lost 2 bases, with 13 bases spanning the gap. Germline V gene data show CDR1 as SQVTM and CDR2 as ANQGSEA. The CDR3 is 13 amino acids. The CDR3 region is CSVGTTRNYGYTF. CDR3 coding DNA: TGCAGCGTCGGGACTACGAGGAACTATGGCTACACCTTC.

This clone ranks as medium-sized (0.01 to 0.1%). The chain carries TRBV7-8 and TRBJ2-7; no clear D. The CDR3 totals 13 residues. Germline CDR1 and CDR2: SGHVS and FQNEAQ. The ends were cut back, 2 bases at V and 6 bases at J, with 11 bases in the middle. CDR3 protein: CASSLILLSEQYF. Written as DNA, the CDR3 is TGTGCCAGCAGCTTAATACTTCTATCCGAGCAGTACTTC.

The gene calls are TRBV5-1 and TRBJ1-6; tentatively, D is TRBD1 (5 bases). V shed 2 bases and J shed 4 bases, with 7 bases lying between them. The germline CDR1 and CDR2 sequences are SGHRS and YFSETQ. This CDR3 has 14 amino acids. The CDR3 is CASSLQEYNSPLHF. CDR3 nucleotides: TGCGCCAGCAGCTTACAGGAATATAATTCACCCCTCCACTTT.

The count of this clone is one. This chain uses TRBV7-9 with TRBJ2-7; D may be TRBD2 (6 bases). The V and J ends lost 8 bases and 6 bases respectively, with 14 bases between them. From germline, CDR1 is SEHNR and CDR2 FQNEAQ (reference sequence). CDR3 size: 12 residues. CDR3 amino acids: CASSEGRIEQYF. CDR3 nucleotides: TGTGCCAGCTCGGAGGGCCGAATCGAGCAGTACTTC.

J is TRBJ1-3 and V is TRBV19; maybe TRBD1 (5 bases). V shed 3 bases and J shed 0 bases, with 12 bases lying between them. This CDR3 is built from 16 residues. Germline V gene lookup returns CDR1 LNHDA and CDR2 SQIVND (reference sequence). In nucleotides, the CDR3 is TGTGCCAGTAGTATTTTAGGAAGGGGCTCTGGAAACACCATATATTTT. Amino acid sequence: CASSILGRGSGNTIYF.

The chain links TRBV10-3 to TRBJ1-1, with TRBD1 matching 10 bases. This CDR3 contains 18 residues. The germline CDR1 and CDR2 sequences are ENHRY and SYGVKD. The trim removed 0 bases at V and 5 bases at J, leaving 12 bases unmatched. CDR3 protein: CAISESSDRGRRGTEAFF. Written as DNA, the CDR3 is TGTGCCATCAGTGAGTCGAGTGACAGGGGGCGAAGGGGGACTGAAGCTTTCTTT.

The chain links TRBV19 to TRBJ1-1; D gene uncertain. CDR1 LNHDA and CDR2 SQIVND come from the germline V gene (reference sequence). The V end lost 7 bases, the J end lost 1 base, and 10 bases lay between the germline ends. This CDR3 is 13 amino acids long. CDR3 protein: CASTPTRNTEAFF. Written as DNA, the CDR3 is TGTGCCAGTACTCCGACACGGAACACTGAAGCTTTCTTT.

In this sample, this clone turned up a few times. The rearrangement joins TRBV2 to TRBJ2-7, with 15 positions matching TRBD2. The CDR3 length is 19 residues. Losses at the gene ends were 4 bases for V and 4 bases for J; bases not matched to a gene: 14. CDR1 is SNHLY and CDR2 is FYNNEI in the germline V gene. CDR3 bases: TGTGCCAGCAGTGGATGGCGGACTAGCGGGGGGGAAATTCGGTACGAGCAGTACTTC. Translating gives CASSGWRTSGGEIRYEQYF.

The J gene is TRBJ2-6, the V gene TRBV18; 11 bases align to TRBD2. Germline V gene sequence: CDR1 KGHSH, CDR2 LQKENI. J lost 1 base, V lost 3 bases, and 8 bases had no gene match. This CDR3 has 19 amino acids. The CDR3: CASSPVALAGVSGANVLTF. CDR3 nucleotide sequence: TGTGCCAGCTCACCTGTTGCACTAGCGGGAGTATCTGGGGCCAACGTCCTGACTTTC.

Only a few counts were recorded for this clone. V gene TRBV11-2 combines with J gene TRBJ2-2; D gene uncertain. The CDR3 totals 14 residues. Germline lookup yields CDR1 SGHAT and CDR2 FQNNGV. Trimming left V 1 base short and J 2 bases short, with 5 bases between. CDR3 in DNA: TGTGCCAGCAGCTTAGTTCTAAACACCGGGGAGCTGTTTTTT. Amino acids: CASSLVLNTGELFF.

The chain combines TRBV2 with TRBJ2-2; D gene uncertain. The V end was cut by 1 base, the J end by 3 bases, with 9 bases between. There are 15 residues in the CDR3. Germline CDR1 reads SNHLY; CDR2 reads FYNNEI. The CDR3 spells CASSEGSAYTGELFF. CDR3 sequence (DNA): TGTGCCAGCAGTGAAGGGAGCGCATACACCGGGGAGCTGTTTTTT.

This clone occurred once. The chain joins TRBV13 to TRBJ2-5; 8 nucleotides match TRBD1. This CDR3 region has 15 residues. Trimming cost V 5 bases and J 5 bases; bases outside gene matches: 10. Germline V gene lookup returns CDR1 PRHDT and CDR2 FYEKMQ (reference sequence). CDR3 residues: CASSTDRGLGETQYF. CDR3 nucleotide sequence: TGTGCCAGCAGCACAGACAGGGGACTGGGGGAGACCCAGTACTTC.

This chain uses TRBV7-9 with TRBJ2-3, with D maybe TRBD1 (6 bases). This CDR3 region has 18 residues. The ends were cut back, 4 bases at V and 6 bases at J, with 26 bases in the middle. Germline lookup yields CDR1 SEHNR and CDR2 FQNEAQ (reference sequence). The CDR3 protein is CASSSAGRDNSPWDTQYF. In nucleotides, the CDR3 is TGTGCCAGCAGCTCCGCTGGCCGGGACAACTCACCTTGGGATACGCAGTATTTT.